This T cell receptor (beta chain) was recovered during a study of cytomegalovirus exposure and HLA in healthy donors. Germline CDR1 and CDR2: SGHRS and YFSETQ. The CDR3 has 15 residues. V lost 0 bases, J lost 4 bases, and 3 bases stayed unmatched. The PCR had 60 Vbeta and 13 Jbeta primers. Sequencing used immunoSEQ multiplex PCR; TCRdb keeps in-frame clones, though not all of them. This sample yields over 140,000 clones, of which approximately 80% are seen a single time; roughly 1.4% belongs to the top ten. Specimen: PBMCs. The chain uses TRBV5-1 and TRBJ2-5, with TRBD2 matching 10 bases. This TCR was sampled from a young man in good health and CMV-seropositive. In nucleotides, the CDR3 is TGCGCCAGCAGCTTGGGGGCTAGCGGGGGAGAGACCCAGTACTTC. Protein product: CASSLGASGGETQYF.